These 28 T cell receptor beta chains were sequenced from one sample in a study of CXCR3-negative and CXCR3-positive naive CD8 T cells. The method, 5' RACE with UMI labels, was used to prepare the TRB cDNA libraries. TCRdb re-called the 5' RACE reads; every CDR3 protein appears as one record, without DNA. Reported are some 53,000 distinct CDR3 sequences; the ten largest clones contain around 0.51%. Their antigen targets remain unknown. Study-wide results and limits: TRB CDR3 hydrophobicity was greater in CXCR3-positive naive cells than in CXCR3-negative naive cells.

The sequencing input was naive CXCR3+ CD8+ T cells from blood. This sample's subset: CD45RO-CCR7+CD27+CD95- naive CD8+ T cells expressing CXCR3 (TNR3+). All receptors derive from a human donor in good health. Some clones in this sample may be carry-over from other donors' samples.

The rearrangement links TRBV12-3 or TRBV12-4 to TRBJ2-1; TCRdb outputs TRBD2, but without DNA this stays unchecked. This CDR3 has 15 residues. The CDR3 spells CASSLGLAGGDEQFF.

The rearrangement joins TRBV12-3 or TRBV12-4 to TRBJ2-3; TCRdb's D gene call, TRBD1, goes unchecked for lack of DNA. CDR3 length: 14 amino acids. This chain's CDR3 is CASSTTGSTDTQYF.

The chain is built from TRBV7-9 and TRBJ1-1; lacking DNA, the TRBD1 call made by TCRdb goes unchecked. The CDR3 sequence is 13 residues long. Germline assignment: CDR1 SEHNR and CDR2 FQNEAQ (reference sequence). The CDR3 reads CASSLQGATEAFF.

This chain's CDR3 is CASSAGLAVYEQYF. V is TRBV5-1 and J is TRBJ2-7; with no DNA, the TCRdb D assignment of TRBD2 cannot be verified. There are 14 residues in the CDR3. Germline CDR1 is SGHRS and CDR2 is YFSETQ.

The chain joins TRBV19 to TRBJ1-6; the TCRdb D gene call, TRBD1, has no DNA to confirm it. Germline loops: CDR1 LNHDA, CDR2 SQIVND (reference sequence). CDR3 length: 13 amino acids. The CDR3: CASRGTANSPLHF. Together with reference TRBV19 and TRBJ1-6, the CDR3 gives the full variable domain: DGGITQSPKYLFRKEGQNVTLSCEQNLNHDAMYWYRQDPGQGLRLIYYSQIVNDFQKGDIAEGYSVSREKKESFPLTVTSAQKNPTAFYLCASRGTANSPLHFGNGTRLTVT.

The chain links TRBV20-1 to TRBJ2-7. Germline CDR1 reads DFQATT; CDR2 reads SNEGSKA (reference sequence). There are 15 residues in the CDR3. CDR3 loop: CSARDVSGVPYEQYF.

The rearrangement uses TRBV6-2 or TRBV6-3 and TRBJ1-1; the D call from TCRdb, TRBD1, cannot be confirmed without DNA. The CDR3 runs to 15 residues. Germline V gene data show CDR1 as MNHEY and CDR2 as SVGEGT. CDR3 amino acids: CASSYPPGEVTEAFF.

The chain has TRBV7-9 and TRBJ2-7. This CDR3 has 13 amino acids. The V gene's germline CDR1 is SEHNR and CDR2 FQNEAQ (reference sequence). CDR3 amino acids: CASSSILGYEQYF.

V usage is TRBV4-3 and J usage is TRBJ1-1; TCRdb returns TRBD1, unconfirmable since there is no DNA. Germline V lookup: CDR1 LGHNA, CDR2 YSLEER. The CDR3 spans 19 residues. Here the CDR3 reads CASSQDRSGTGGGYAEAFF.

The V call is TRBV28, the J call TRBJ2-3; the TCRdb D gene call, TRBD2, has no DNA to confirm it. The germline V gene encodes CDR1 MDHEN and CDR2 SYDVKM. This CDR3 comprises 16 residues. Here the CDR3 reads CASHVGAGSRTDTQYF. The whole variable domain, filled in from reference TRBV28 and TRBJ2-3, reads DVKVTQSSRYLVKRTGEKVFLECVQDMDHENMFWYRQDPGLGLRLIYFSYDVKMKEKGDIPEGYSVSREKKERFSLILESASTNQTSMYLCASHVGAGSRTDTQYFGPGTRLTVL.

The chain carries TRBV6-5 and TRBJ1-1; TCRdb reports TRBD1, a call that lacks DNA to check it against. Germline CDR1 MNHEY, CDR2 SVGAGI. The CDR3 contains 15 residues. The CDR3 loop reads CASSYFGPTDTEAFF.

The V call is TRBV7-3, the J call TRBJ2-1; TCRdb designates TRBD1, a call that cannot be tested without DNA. Per the germline V gene, CDR1 is SGHTA and CDR2 is FQGTGA. This CDR3 spans 14 amino acids. CDR3 sequence: CASSHDRDLNEQFF.

This sequence joins TRBV14 and TRBJ2-7; the D call of TRBD1 rests on TCRdb alone, since no DNA is present to check it. CDR3 size: 14 residues. Germline V gene lookup returns CDR1 SGHDN and CDR2 FVKESK. CDR3 in amino acids: CASSPPSRGYEQYF.

V and J are TRBV29-1 and TRBJ1-2. This CDR3 contains 13 residues. Germline V gives CDR1 SQVTM, CDR2 ANQGSEA. The CDR3 protein is CSVDFGENYGYTF.

This rearrangement joins TRBV12-3 or TRBV12-4 to TRBJ2-7; TCRdb reports TRBD2, a call that lacks DNA to check it against. This CDR3 spans 19 amino acids. The CDR3 loop is CASSLVWLAGDKRVNEQYF.

This chain uses TRBV29-1 with TRBJ1-1; as DNA is missing, the TRBD1 call by TCRdb cannot be tested. This CDR3 region has 14 residues. CDR1 SQVTM and CDR2 ANQGSEA come from the germline V gene. CDR3 residues: CSVDPTGAGTEAFF.

The chain links TRBV7-9 to TRBJ2-5; TCRdb picks TRBD1, but there is no DNA to check that call. The CDR3 totals 14 residues. The germline V gene has CDR1 SEHNR and CDR2 FQNEAQ (reference sequence). The CDR3 protein is CASSPIGAPETQYF.

J is TRBJ2-1 and V is TRBV7-6; with no DNA, the TCRdb D assignment of TRBD1 cannot be verified. The germline V gene encodes CDR1 SGHVS and CDR2 FNYEAQ. This CDR3 comprises 15 residues. The CDR3 sequence is CASSTGLSSYNEQFF.

The rearrangement joins TRBV7-2 to TRBJ1-2; the TCRdb call, TRBD1, lacks DNA for checking. The CDR3 contains 15 residues. Germline values: CDR1 SGHTA, CDR2 FQGNSA. CDR3 protein: CASSLVGQGYYGYTF.

The chain joins TRBV7-3 to TRBJ1-2; TCRdb selects TRBD1, and the lack of DNA leaves this call unchecked. CDR3 length: 14 amino acids. Germline V gene sequence: CDR1 SGHTA, CDR2 FQGTGA. The CDR3 here is CASSLTGQGYGYTF.

The rearrangement uses TRBV7-3 and TRBJ1-1; checking the TCRdb D call of TRBD1 is not possible without DNA. This CDR3 has 13 amino acids. Germline V CDR1 and CDR2: SGHTA, FQGTGA. CDR3 protein: CASSSLQGTEAFF.

The chain is built from TRBV9 and TRBJ1-1; TCRdb designates TRBD1, a call that cannot be tested without DNA. The length of the CDR3 is 13 residues. The germline V gene encodes CDR1 SGDLS and CDR2 YYNGEE. CDR3 residues: CASSPGVNTEAFF.

The gene calls are TRBV11-2 and TRBJ1-4; as DNA is missing, the TRBD1 call by TCRdb cannot be tested. This CDR3 spans 13 amino acids. Germline values: CDR1 SGHAT, CDR2 FQNNGV. The chain's CDR3 is CASSDTRGEKLFF. The full variable domain, its missing parts supplied by reference TRBV11-2 and TRBJ1-4, is EAGVAQSPRYKIIEKRQSVAFWCNPISGHATLYWYQQILGQGPKLLIQFQNNGVVDDSQLPKDRFSAERLKGVDSTLKIQPAKLEDSAVYLCASSDTRGEKLFFGSGTQLSVL.

The genes are TRBV9 and TRBJ2-3; TCRdb names TRBD1, which stays unverified in the absence of DNA. The length of the CDR3 is 15 residues. The germline CDR1 and CDR2 sequences are SGDLS and YYNGEE. The CDR3 sequence is CASSSEGVLADTQYF.

The V call is TRBV19, the J call TRBJ2-5; TCRdb gives TRBD2 as the D gene, but with no DNA this cannot be confirmed. The germline V gene has CDR1 LNHDA and CDR2 SQIVND (reference sequence). The CDR3 length is 14 residues. The CDR3 spells CASTLQGGSETQYF. The whole variable domain, remainder taken from reference TRBV19 and TRBJ2-5, is DGGITQSPKYLFRKEGQNVTLSCEQNLNHDAMYWYRQDPGQGLRLIYYSQIVNDFQKGDIAEGYSVSREKKESFPLTVTSAQKNPTAFYLCASTLQGGSETQYFGPGTRLLVL.

The chain joins TRBV5-1 to TRBJ2-2; TCRdb picks TRBD1, but there is no DNA to check that call. Germline V lookup: CDR1 SGHRS, CDR2 YFSETQ. This CDR3 is 14 amino acids long. CDR3 sequence: CASSGGQLTGELFF. Full variable domain (rest looked up from reference TRBV5-1 and TRBJ2-2): KAGVTQTPRYLIKTRGQQVTLSCSPISGHRSVSWYQQTPGQGLQFLFEYFSETQRNKGNFPGRFSGRQFSNSRSEMNVSTLELGDSALYLCASSGGQLTGELFFGEGSRLTVL.

This clonotype is labeled medium-sized based on frequency. The V call is TRBV27, the J call TRBJ2-1; TCRdb designates TRBD1, a call that cannot be tested without DNA. The CDR3 contains 15 residues. Germline values: CDR1 MNHEY, CDR2 SMNVEV (reference sequence). This CDR3 is CASRLPGQGYNEQFF.

The CDR3 region is CASSLGQGTDTQYF. The chain links TRBV7-2 to TRBJ2-3; TCRdb outputs TRBD1, but without DNA this stays unchecked. Germline V gives CDR1 SGHTA, CDR2 FQGNSA. CDR3 length equals 14 residues.